Below, 5 T cell receptor beta chains from the same sample are listed, as sequenced in a study of blood T cell repertoires in COVID-19. TCRdb's copy holds only in-frame clones and misses some; the assay was immunoSEQ multiplex PCR. Of fewer than 85,000 clones listed, around 72% are singletons. The sequencing input was peripheral blood. The receptors shown here come from a human donor with acute or convalescent COVID-19. The donor label of this sample is uncertain.

The chain is built from TRBV27 and TRBJ2-7; no firm D call. V was clipped by 6 bases and J by 2 bases, with 14 bases between them. Germline V gene sequence: CDR1 MNHEY, CDR2 SMNVEV (reference sequence). The CDR3 runs 14 residues. CDR3 loop: CASREDNSPYEQYF. The CDR3 bases are TGTGCCAGCAGGGAAGACAACTCCCCCTACGAGCAGTACTTC.

The chain joins TRBV6-2 or TRBV6-3 to TRBJ2-1; the D is unclear. Germline V gene data show CDR1 as MNHEY and CDR2 as SVGEGT. Trimming left V 5 bases short and J 1 base short, with 15 bases between. CDR3 length: 16 amino acids. CDR3 bases: TGTGCCAGCAGTCCCCCGGCTAGTTTTTCCTACAATGAGCAGTTCTTC. This codes for CASSPPASFSYNEQFF.

This clone has just a few counts. The genes are TRBV7-9 and TRBJ1-3, with 9 bases lining up with TRBD1. The CDR3 runs 15 residues. J gave up 5 bases and V 4 bases, and 6 bases lay outside the gene matches. Germline V gene sequence: CDR1 SEHNR, CDR2 FQNEAQ (reference sequence). Here the CDR3 reads CASSSPTGGRNTIYF. In nucleotides, the CDR3 is TGTGCCAGCAGCTCGCCCACAGGGGGCAGAAACACCATATATTTT. The full variable domain, with the rest looked up from reference TRBV7-9 and TRBJ1-3, is DTGVSQNPRHKITKRGQNVTFRCDPISEHNRLYWYRQTLGQGPEFLTYFQNEAQLEKSRLLSDRFSAERPKGSFSTLEIQRTEQGDSAMYLCASSSPTGGRNTIYFGEGSWLTVV.

The chain joins TRBV5-4 to TRBJ2-1, with no clear D. CDR1 is SGHNT, CDR2 YYREEE, per germline (reference sequence). This CDR3 is built from 11 residues. V was cut by 5 bases and J by 10 bases, with 10 bases left in between. In DNA, the CDR3 is TGTGCCAGCAGTTTTAACGGGGAGCAGTTCTTC. It encodes CASSFNGEQFF.

The rearrangement uses TRBV9 and TRBJ2-7; TRBD2 aligns across 8 bases. This CDR3 has 12 residues. The junction had 4 bases not matched to a gene; V was cut back by 5 bases and J by 6 bases. Germline assignment: CDR1 SGDLS and CDR2 YYNGEE. The CDR3 spells CASSATSGEQYF. CDR3 bases: TGTGCCAGCAGTGCCACTAGCGGCGAGCAGTACTTC.